A selection of T cell receptor beta chains follows, all from one sample in a study of persistence of HIV-infected CD4 T cells. The method was immunoSEQ multiplex PCR; TCRdb's version includes in-frame clones alone and lacks a portion of them. The data show about 48,000 clones, about four fifths seen once. These receptors' antigens are unknown. The input for sequencing was CD4+ T cells sorted from PBMCs after approximately 19-hour stimulation, taken from a patient who received antiretroviral therapy. All receptors derive from an adult man with HIV who was CMV-seropositive. Each CDR3 is given with its conserved first and last residue. The D gene is left open where the match is weak.

D | J | V | DNA | CDR3
. | TRBJ1-6 | TRBV18 | TGTGCCAGCTCACCGGGGAGGGCTAATAATTCACCCCTCCACTTT | CASSPGRANNSPLHF
TRBD2 | TRBJ2-1 | TRBV5-1 | TGCGCCAGCAGCTTCTTCGGGGGTAGCGGGCAATACAATGAGCAGTTCTTC | CASSFFGGSGQYNEQFF
. | TRBJ1-6 | TRBV6-5 | TGTGCCAGCAGTTACTCGAACAGGGCTAATTCACCCCTCCACTTT | CASSYSNRANSPLHF
. | TRBJ2-7 | TRBV19 | TGTGCCAGTAGTGACAGGTACTCCTACGAGCAGTACTTC | CASSDRYSYEQYF
. | TRBJ2-7 | TRBV7-8 | TGTGCCAGCAGCCAAAACCCGCGGGGATACGAGCAGTACTTC | CASSQNPRGYEQYF
TRBD1 | TRBJ1-4 | TRBV28 | TGTGCCAGCAGTTTGTTGGGACAGGTAAATGAAAAACTGTTTTTT | CASSLLGQVNEKLFF
TRBD1 | TRBJ2-7 | TRBV19 | TGTGCCAGTAGCCGCGACAGGGACGAGCAGTACTTC | CASSRDRDEQYF
. | TRBJ2-1 | TRBV11-2 | TGTGCCAGCAGCTTAGTGAAAAGAGCGCAGAGCTCCTACAATGAGCAGTTCTTC | CASSLVKRAQSSYNEQFF
. | TRBJ1-2 | TRBV19 | TGTGCCAGTAGTATTGGGGAGGGCAGGGAGCAGGCTGGCTACACCTTC | CASSIGEGREQAGYTF
. | TRBJ1-6 | TRBV19 | TGTGCCAGTAGTAAGGGGAGCTCCTATAATTCACCCCTCCACTTT | CASSKGSSYNSPLHF
. | TRBJ2-7 | TRBV10-3 | TGTGCCACCAAGGGAAAATACGAGCAGTACTTC | CATKGKYEQYF
TRBD1 | TRBJ1-5 | TRBV19 | TGTGCCAGTAGTATCGTCAAACAGGGGATGGATCAGCCCCAGCATTTT | CASSIVKQGMDQPQHF
. | TRBJ2-1 | TRBV27 | TGTGCCAGCAGTTTCCTCAATGAGCAGTTCTTC | CASSFLNEQFF
. | TRBJ1-2 | TRBV7-2 | TGTGCCAGCAGCTTAGACAGCGGCGCTAACTATGGCTACACCTTC | CASSLDSGANYGYTF
TRBD1 | TRBJ1-4 | TRBV4-1 | TGCGCCAGCAGCCAAGACAAGGGGGTGGAGACAGGGCGCAAAAAACTGTTTTTT | CASSQDKGVETGRKKLFF